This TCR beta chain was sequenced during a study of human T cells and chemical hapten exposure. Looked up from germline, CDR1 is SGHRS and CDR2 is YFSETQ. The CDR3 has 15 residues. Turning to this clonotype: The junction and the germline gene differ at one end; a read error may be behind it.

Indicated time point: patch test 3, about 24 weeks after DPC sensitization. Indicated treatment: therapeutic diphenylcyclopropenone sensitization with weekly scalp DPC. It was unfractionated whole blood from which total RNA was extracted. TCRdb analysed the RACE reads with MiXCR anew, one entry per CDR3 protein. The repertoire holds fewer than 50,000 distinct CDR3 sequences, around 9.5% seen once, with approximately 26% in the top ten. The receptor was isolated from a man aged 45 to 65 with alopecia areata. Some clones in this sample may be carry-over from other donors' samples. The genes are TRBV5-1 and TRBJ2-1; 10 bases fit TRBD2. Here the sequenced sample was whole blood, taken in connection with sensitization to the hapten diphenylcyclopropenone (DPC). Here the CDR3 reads CTSRFGASGSIEQFF. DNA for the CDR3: TGCACCAGCAGATTCGGAGCTAGCGGGAGTATTGAGCAGTTCTTC.